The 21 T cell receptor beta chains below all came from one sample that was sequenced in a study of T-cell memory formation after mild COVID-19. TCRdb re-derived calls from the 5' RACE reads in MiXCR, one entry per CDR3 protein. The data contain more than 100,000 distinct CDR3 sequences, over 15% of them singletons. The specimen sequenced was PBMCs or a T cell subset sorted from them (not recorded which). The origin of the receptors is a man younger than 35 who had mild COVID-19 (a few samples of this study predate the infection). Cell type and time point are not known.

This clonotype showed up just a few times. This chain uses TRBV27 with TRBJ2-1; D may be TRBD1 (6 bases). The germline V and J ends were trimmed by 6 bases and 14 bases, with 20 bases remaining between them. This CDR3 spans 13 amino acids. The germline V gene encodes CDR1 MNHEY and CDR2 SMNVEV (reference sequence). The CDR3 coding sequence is TGTGCCAGCAGAGAACAGGGTGGGGGTTTCGAGTTCTTC. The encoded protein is CASREQGGGFEFF.

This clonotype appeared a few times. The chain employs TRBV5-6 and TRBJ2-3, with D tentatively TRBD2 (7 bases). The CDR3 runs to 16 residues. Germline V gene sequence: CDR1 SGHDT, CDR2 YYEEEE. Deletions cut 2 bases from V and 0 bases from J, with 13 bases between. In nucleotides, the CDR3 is TGTGCCAGCAGCTTCAAGGGGGGAGGGAGCACAGATACGCAGTATTTT. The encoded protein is CASSFKGGGSTDTQYF.

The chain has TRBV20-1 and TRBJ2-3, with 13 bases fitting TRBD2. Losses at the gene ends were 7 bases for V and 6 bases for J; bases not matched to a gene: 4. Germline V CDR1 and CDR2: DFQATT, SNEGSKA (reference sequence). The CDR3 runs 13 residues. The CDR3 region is CSVGLAGTDTQYF. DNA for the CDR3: TGCAGTGTGGGACTAGCGGGGACGGATACGCAGTATTTT.

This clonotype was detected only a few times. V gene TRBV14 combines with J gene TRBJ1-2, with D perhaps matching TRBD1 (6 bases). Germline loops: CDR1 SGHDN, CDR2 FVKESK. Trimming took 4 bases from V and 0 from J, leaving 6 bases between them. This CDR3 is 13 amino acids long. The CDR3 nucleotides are TGTGCCAGCAGCCGGGACACTAACTATGGCTACACCTTC. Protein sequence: CASSRDTNYGYTF.

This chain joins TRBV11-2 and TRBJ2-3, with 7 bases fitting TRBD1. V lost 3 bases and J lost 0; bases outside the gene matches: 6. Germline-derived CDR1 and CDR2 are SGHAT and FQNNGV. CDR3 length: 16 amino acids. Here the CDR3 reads CASSFGTALSTDTQYF. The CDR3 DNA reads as TGTGCCAGCAGCTTTGGGACAGCTCTTAGCACAGATACGCAGTATTTT.

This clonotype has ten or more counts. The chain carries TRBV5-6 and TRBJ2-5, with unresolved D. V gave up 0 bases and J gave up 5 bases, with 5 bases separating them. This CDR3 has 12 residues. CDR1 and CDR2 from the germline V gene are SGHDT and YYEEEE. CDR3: CASSLESETQYF. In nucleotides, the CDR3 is TGTGCCAGCAGCTTGGAGTCGGAGACCCAGTACTTC.

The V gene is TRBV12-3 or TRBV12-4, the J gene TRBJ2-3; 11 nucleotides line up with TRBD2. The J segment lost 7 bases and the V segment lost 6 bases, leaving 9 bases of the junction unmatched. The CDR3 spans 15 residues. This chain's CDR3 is CASSPEASGGYTQYF. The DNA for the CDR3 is TGTGCCAGCAGCCCAGAGGCTAGCGGGGGGTATACGCAGTATTTT.

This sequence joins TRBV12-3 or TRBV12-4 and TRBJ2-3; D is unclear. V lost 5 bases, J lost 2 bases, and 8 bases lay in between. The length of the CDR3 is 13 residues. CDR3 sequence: CASSGTYTDTQYF. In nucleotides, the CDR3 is TGTGCCAGCAGTGGAACTTACACAGATACGCAGTATTTT.

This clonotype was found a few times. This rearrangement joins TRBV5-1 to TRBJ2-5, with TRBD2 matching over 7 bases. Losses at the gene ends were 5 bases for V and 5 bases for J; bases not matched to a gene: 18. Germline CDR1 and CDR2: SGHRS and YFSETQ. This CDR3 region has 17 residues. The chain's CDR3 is CASRRSVAGHGGETQYF. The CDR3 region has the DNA TGCGCCAGCAGGCGGTCAGTAGCGGGCCACGGGGGGGAGACCCAGTACTTC.

The CDR3 DNA sequence: TGTGCCATTCGGAGAGGGCTACTCCAAGAGACCCAGTACTTC. The encoded protein is CAIRRGLLQETQYF. This chain links TRBV6-2 or TRBV6-3 with TRBJ2-5; TRBD2 might be the D (5 bases). The V end was cut by 10 bases, the J end by 1 base, with 16 bases between. From germline, CDR1 is MNHEY and CDR2 SVGEGT. The CDR3 sequence is 14 residues long.

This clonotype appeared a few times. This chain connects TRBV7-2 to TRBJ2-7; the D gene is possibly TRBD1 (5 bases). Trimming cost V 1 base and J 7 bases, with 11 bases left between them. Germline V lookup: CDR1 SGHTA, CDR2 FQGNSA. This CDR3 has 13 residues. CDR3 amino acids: CASSLGQLGEQYF. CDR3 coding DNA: TGTGCCAGCAGCTTAGGACAGCTTGGGGAGCAGTACTTC.

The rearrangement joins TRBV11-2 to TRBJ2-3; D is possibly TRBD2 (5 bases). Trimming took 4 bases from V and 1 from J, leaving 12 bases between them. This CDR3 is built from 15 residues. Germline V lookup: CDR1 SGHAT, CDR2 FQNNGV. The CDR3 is CASSSPSGRTDTQYF. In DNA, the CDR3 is TGTGCCAGCAGCTCCCCAAGCGGACGCACAGATACGCAGTATTTT.

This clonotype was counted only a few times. DNA for the CDR3: TGTGCCAGCAGCTTAGCGGCCCGGGTCGGAAACATTCAGTACTTC. Translating it yields CASSLAARVGNIQYF. The V and J genes are TRBV7-2 and TRBJ2-4; D gene ambiguous. V was cut by 0 bases and J by 6 bases, with 12 bases left in between. Germline CDR1 is SGHTA and CDR2 is FQGNSA. The CDR3 sequence is 15 residues long.

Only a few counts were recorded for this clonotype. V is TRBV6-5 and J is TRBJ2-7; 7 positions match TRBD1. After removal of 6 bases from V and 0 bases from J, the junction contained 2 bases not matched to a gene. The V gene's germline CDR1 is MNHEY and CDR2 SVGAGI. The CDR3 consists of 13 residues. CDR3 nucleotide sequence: TGTGCCAGCAGAGGGGGCGGCTCCTACGAGCAGTACTTC. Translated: CASRGGGSYEQYF.

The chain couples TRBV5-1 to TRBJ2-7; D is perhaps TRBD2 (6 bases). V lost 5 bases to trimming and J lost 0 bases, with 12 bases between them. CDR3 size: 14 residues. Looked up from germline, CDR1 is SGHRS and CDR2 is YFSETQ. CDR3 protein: CASRWDGSSYEQYF. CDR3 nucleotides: TGCGCCAGCAGGTGGGACGGGAGCTCCTACGAGCAGTACTTC.

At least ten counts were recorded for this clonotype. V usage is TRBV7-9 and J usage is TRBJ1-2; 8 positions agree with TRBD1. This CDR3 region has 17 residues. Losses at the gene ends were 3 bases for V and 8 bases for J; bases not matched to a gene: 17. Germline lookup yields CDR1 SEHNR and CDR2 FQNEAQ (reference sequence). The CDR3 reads CASSFDPRIYRGEGYTF. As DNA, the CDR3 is TGTGCCAGCAGCTTCGATCCCAGGATCTACAGGGGGGAAGGCTACACCTTC.

The CDR3 DNA reads as TGTGCCAGCAGTTTTGGGGTCGATCAGCCCCAGCATTTT. Protein sequence: CASSFGVDQPQHF. The chain recombines TRBV12-3 or TRBV12-4 with TRBJ1-5; D ambiguous. The CDR3 sequence is 13 residues long. The germline V and J ends were trimmed by 3 bases and 5 bases, with 8 bases remaining between them.

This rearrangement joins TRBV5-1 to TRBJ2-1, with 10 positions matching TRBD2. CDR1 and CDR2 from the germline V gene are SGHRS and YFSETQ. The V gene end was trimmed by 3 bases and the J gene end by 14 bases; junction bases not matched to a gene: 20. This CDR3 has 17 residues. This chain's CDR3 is CASSSDAAVGSGGMKFF. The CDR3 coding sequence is TGCGCCAGCAGCTCCGACGCCGCGGTAGGTAGCGGGGGGATGAAGTTCTTC.

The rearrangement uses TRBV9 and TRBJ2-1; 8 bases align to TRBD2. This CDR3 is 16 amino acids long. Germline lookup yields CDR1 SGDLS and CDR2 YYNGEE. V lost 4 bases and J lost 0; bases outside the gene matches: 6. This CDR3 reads CASSPAGTSSYNEQFF. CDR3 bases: TGTGCCAGCAGCCCAGCCGGGACTAGCTCCTACAATGAGCAGTTCTTC.

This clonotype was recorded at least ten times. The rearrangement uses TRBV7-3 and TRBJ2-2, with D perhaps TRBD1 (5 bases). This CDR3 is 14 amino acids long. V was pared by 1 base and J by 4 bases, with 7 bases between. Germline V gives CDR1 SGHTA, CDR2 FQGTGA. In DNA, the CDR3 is TGTGCCAGCAGCTTAATCCAGGGCACCGGGGAGCTGTTTTTT. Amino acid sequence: CASSLIQGTGELFF.

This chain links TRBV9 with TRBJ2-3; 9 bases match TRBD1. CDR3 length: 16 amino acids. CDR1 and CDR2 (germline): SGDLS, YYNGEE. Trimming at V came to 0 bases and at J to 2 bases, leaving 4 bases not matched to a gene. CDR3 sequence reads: CASSVVGTGNTDTQYF. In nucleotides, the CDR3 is TGTGCCAGCAGCGTAGTCGGGACAGGGAACACAGATACGCAGTATTTT. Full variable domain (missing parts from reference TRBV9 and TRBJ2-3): DSGVTQTPKHLITATGQRVTLRCSPRSGDLSVYWYQQSLDQGLQFLIQYYNGEERAKGNILERFSAQQFPDLHSELNLSSLELGDSALYFCASSVVGTGNTDTQYFGPGTRLTVL.